This TCR beta chain was recovered during a study of T cell changes during pregnancy in multiple sclerosis (dated by TCRdb to the late 2010s). About the investigation overall: The study looked at changes in the T cell repertoire across pregnancy in women with multiple sclerosis.

CDR1 and CDR2 (SGHNT, YYREEE) derive from the germline V gene (reference sequence). Including cysteine and phenylalanine, the CDR3 has 14 amino acids. Just the 42-base CDR3 DNA is kept, in frame starting at base 1. Compared with germline, V lacks 4 bases and J lacks 8 bases; bases without a gene match: 7. In its sample, this clone was seen once. Its antigen remains unidentified. Base qualities are not recorded, but no much larger clone differs from it by a single base. Preparation of the library involved the immunoSEQ multiplex PCR assay. TCRdb retrieved this table from immuneACCESS and kept in-frame rearrangements only. Not all clones are present; in checked studies, unresolved V genes account for under half, and no reason is known for the remainder. Present in this sample are about 69,000 clones, just over 90% of which were seen just once. 1.4% of the sample lies in the top ten.

Sample: peripheral blood, taken in the third trimester of pregnancy. The clonotype comes from a female donor with multiple sclerosis, enrolled in a pregnancy study. The rearranged segments are TRBV5-4 and TRBJ2-4, and 9 junction bases match TRBD2. At the DNA level, the sequence is TGTGCCAGCAGCGACGGTAGCGGGGGAGACATTCAGTACTTC. This yields the protein CASSDGSGGDIQYF.